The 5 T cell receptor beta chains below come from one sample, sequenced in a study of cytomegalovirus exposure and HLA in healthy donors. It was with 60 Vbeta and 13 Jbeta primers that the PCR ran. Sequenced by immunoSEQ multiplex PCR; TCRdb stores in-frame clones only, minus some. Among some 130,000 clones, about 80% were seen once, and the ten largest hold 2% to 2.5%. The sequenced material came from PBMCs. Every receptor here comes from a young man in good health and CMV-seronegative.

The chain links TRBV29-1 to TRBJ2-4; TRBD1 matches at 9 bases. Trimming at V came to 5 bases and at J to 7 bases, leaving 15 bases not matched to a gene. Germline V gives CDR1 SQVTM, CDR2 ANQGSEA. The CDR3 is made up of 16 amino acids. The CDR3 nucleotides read TGCAGCGTTAGGCCCCCGCTCTCTGGGACAGGGAACATTCAGTACTTC. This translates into CSVRPPLSGTGNIQYF.

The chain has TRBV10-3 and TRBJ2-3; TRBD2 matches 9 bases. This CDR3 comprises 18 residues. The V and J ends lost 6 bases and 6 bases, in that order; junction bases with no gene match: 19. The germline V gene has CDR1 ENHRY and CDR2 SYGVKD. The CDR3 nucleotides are TGTGCCATCAGGGCCCGGACTAGCGAGAGTAGAGAGCGTGATACGCAGTATTTT. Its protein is CAIRARTSESRERDTQYF.

DNA of the CDR3: TGCAGCGTTGGATGGGGGGAGGCCTGGAATGAGCAGTTCTTC. Amino acid sequence: CSVGWGEAWNEQFF. This rearrangement joins TRBV29-1 to TRBJ2-1; perhaps TRBD2 as D (6 bases). Trimming removed 4 bases from V and 7 bases from J, with 17 bases in between. CDR1 is SQVTM, CDR2 ANQGSEA, per germline. The CDR3 is made up of 14 amino acids.

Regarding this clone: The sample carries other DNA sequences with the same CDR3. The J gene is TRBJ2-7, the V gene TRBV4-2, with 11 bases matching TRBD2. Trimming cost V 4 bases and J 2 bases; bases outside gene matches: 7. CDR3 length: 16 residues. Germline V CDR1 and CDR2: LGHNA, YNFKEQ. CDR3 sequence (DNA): TGTGCCAGCAGCCCCAGGGTAGCGGGAGGGGCCTACGAGCAGTACTTC. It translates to CASSPRVAGGAYEQYF.

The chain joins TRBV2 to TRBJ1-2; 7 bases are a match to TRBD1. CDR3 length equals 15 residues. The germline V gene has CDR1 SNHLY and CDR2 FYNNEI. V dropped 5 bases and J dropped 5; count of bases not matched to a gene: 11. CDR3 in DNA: TGTGCCAGCAGTTCATCCCCCGGGACAGTTTATGGCTACACCTTC. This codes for CASSSSPGTVYGYTF.